This TCR beta chain was found in a study of T cells in localized non-small cell lung cancer. This CDR3 is 14 amino acids long. CDR1 is SGHRS, CDR2 YFSETQ, per germline. V dropped 0 bases and J dropped 3 bases, with 10 bases sitting between them. Produced via immunoSEQ multiplex PCR; TCRdb's table is partial and in-frame only. The repertoire holds tens of thousands of clones, with approximately 87% as singletons. The chain joins TRBV5-1 to TRBJ2-7, with a tentative D call TRBD1 (5 bases). The sequencing used peripheral blood, collected before any cancer treatment. This sequence was found in a male donor at least 60 years old with stage III squamous cell lung carcinoma. The CDR3 here is CASSLGTYSYEQYF. CDR3 in DNA: TGCGCCAGCAGCTTGGGGACATACAGCTACGAGCAGTACTTC.